The 23 T cell receptor beta chains listed next were all sequenced from one sample in a study of blood T cell repertoires in COVID-19. The method was immunoSEQ multiplex PCR; TCRdb's version includes in-frame clones alone and lacks a portion of them. The sample yields approximately 150,000 clones, roughly 89% seen once. Material: peripheral blood. These receptors originate from a human donor in a cohort sampled during active COVID-19.

The gene calls are TRBV30 and TRBJ2-2, with D uncertain. The V and J ends lost 0 bases and 6 bases respectively, with 11 bases between them. Germline CDR1 is GTSNPN and CDR2 is SVGIG (reference sequence). This CDR3 is built from 14 residues. The CDR3 sequence: CAWSVQSISGELFF. In nucleotides, the CDR3 is TGTGCCTGGAGTGTACAGTCGATCTCCGGGGAGCTGTTTTTT.

V usage is TRBV28 and J usage is TRBJ2-3, with D tentatively TRBD2 (6 bases). The germline CDR1 and CDR2 sequences are MDHEN and SYDVKM. The CDR3 runs to 15 residues. V was clipped by 7 bases and J by 1 base, with 15 bases between them. CDR3 in amino acids: CASTPSSDRTDTQYF. Written as DNA, the CDR3 is TGTGCCAGCACTCCCTCTAGCGACCGCACAGATACGCAGTATTTT.

J is TRBJ1-1 and V is TRBV5-1; TRBD1 agrees at 10 bases. CDR3 length: 17 residues. Germline-derived CDR1 and CDR2 are SGHRS and YFSETQ. Germline trimming cut 3 bases from V and 1 base from J; bases unmatched to any gene: 9. CDR3 sequence (DNA): TGCGCCAGCAGCTCGATCCGGGACAGGGGAGGGAACACTGAAGCTTTCTTT. Protein product: CASSSIRDRGGNTEAFF.

This chain's CDR3 is CAWSVLQNTQYF. As DNA, the CDR3 is TGTGCCTGGAGTGTACTTCAAAATACGCAGTATTTT. The chain joins TRBV30 to TRBJ2-3; D is unresolved. The CDR3 is made up of 12 amino acids. Trimming removed 0 bases from V and 7 bases from J, with 8 bases in between. The germline gives CDR1 GTSNPN, CDR2 SVGIG (reference sequence). Drawing the rest from reference TRBV30 and TRBJ2-3, the complete variable domain is SQTIHQWPATLVQPVGSPLSLECTVEGTSNPNLYWYRQAAGRGLQLLFYSVGIGQISSEVPQNLSASRPQDRQFILSSKKLLLSDSGFYLCAWSVLQNTQYFGPGTRLTVL.

The V and J genes are TRBV27 and TRBJ2-7; 10 bases are shared with TRBD2. Trimming took 4 bases from V and 6 from J; bases not matched to a gene: 6. Germline V CDR1 and CDR2: MNHEY, SMNVEV (reference sequence). The CDR3 runs 14 residues. The CDR3, as DNA: TGTGCCAGCAGTTCAGCTAGCGGGAGTTCCGAGCAGTACTTC. This translates into CASSSASGSSEQYF.

This sequence joins TRBV5-1 and TRBJ2-6; no definite D call. Germline V CDR1 and CDR2: SGHRS, YFSETQ. Trimming pared 4 bases from V and 4 bases from J, leaving 9 bases between. The CDR3 consists of 14 residues. The CDR3 coding sequence is TGCGCCAGCAGCAGCAACGGGGGGGCCAACGTCCTGACTTTC. It yields the protein CASSSNGGANVLTF.

V is TRBV7-3 and J is TRBJ1-1, with D unresolved. The CDR3 length is 15 residues. Germline V gives CDR1 SGHTA, CDR2 FQGTGA. The V and J ends lost 2 bases and 1 base respectively, with 11 bases between them. Here the CDR3 DNA reads TGTGCCAGCAGCTTAGGAGGTGTAGGGAACACTGAAGCTTTCTTT. It yields the protein CASSLGGVGNTEAFF.

The chain is built from TRBV2 and TRBJ1-5; D is unclear. V dropped 1 base and J dropped 5 bases, with 6 bases sitting between them. The CDR3 runs 13 residues. The germline V gene has CDR1 SNHLY and CDR2 FYNNEI. The CDR3 is CASSEDGYQPQHF. Written as DNA, the CDR3 is TGTGCCAGCAGTGAAGACGGTTATCAGCCCCAGCATTTT.

The J gene is TRBJ1-4, the V gene TRBV5-4, with a tentative D call TRBD1 (5 bases). V gave up 0 bases and J gave up 8 bases, with 11 bases separating them. The CDR3 runs 14 residues. CDR1 is SGHNT, CDR2 YYREEE, per germline (reference sequence). The CDR3 DNA follows: TGTGCCAGCAGCTTGGAACGGGGGGGAGAAAAACTGTTTTTT. Translating gives CASSLERGGEKLFF. The full variable domain, in which reference TRBV5-4 and TRBJ1-4 provide the parts outside the CDR3, is ETGVTQSPTHLIKTRGQQVTLRCSSQSGHNTVSWYQQALGQGPQFIFQYYREEENGRGNFPPRFSGLQFPNYSSELNVNALELDDSALYLCASSLERGGEKLFFGSGTQLSVL.

V and J are TRBV7-9 and TRBJ2-5; D is undetermined. The germline CDR1 and CDR2 sequences are SEHNR and FQNEAQ (reference sequence). The CDR3 has 11 amino acids. Trimming removed 5 bases at V and 1 base at J, with 2 bases between. The CDR3 here is CASSRQETQYF. CDR3 DNA sequence: TGTGCCAGCAGCCGCCAAGAGACCCAGTACTTC.

The CDR3 spells CSASRPGIQETQYF. The CDR3 nucleotides are TGCAGTGCTAGTCGTCCGGGAATTCAAGAGACCCAGTACTTC. This chain links TRBV20-1 with TRBJ2-5; D perhaps matches TRBD2 (5 bases). Germline-derived CDR1 and CDR2 are DFQATT and SNEGSKA (reference sequence). The CDR3 sequence is 14 residues long. Trimming removed 3 bases from V and 2 bases from J, with 13 bases in between.

This rearrangement joins TRBV7-2 to TRBJ2-7, with 7 bases that match TRBD2. The CDR3 contains 15 residues. Germline V gene sequence: CDR1 SGHTA, CDR2 FQGNSA. J lost 5 bases, V lost 1 base, and 8 bases had no gene match. CDR3 coding DNA: TGTGCCAGCAGCTTAGAGGGAGCGGGGAGAGACGAGCAGTACTTC. Residues: CASSLEGAGRDEQYF. The whole variable domain, filled in from reference TRBV7-2 and TRBJ2-7, reads GAGVSQSPSNKVTEKGKDVELRCDPISGHTALYWYRQSLGQGLEFLIYFQGNSAPDKSGLPSDRFSAERTGGSVSTLTIQRTQQEDSAVYLCASSLEGAGRDEQYFGPGTRLTVT.

V usage is TRBV2 and J usage is TRBJ1-5, with TRBD1 matching over 7 bases. Germline loops: CDR1 SNHLY, CDR2 FYNNEI. J gave up 9 bases and V 6 bases, and 8 bases lay outside the gene matches. The CDR3 runs to 13 residues. CDR3 sequence reads: CASRETGVGPQHF. The CDR3 DNA is TGTGCCAGCAGGGAAACAGGGGTAGGGCCCCAGCATTTT.

The J gene is TRBJ2-4, the V gene TRBV19; unclear D gene. V gave up 3 bases and J gave up 3 bases, with 3 bases separating them. Per the germline V gene, CDR1 is LNHDA and CDR2 is SQIVND (reference sequence). The CDR3 spans 12 residues. The CDR3 reads CASSISKNIQYF. The DNA for the CDR3 is TGTGCCAGTAGTATTAGCAAAAACATTCAGTACTTC.

This chain connects TRBV6-5 to TRBJ2-7; 8 bases agree with TRBD2. Germline V gives CDR1 MNHEY, CDR2 SVGAGI. The V segment lost 6 bases and the J segment 4 bases; nucleotides outside the gene matches: 8. This CDR3 comprises 14 residues. The CDR3 reads CASSLSGSIYEQYF. CDR3 nucleotide sequence: TGTGCCAGCAGCCTGAGCGGGAGCATATACGAGCAGTACTTC.

The rearrangement links TRBV12-3 or TRBV12-4 to TRBJ1-4; 9 bases line up with TRBD1. J lost 15 bases, V lost 2 bases, and 7 bases had no gene match. This CDR3 has 13 residues. As DNA, the CDR3 is TGTGCCAGCAGTTTAACCCTGACAGGGGGAATGTTTTTT. Encoded protein: CASSLTLTGGMFF.

This chain joins TRBV2 and TRBJ1-3, with D possibly matching TRBD1 (6 bases). The germline V gene has CDR1 SNHLY and CDR2 FYNNEI. This CDR3 is built from 17 residues. The germline V and J ends were trimmed by 5 bases and 1 base, with 18 bases remaining between them. The CDR3 loop is CASSREIQGLSGNTIYF. CDR3 nucleotide sequence: TGTGCCAGCAGTCGAGAGATACAGGGATTATCTGGAAACACCATATATTTT. The full variable domain, completed using reference TRBV2 and TRBJ1-3, is EPEVTQTPSHQVTQMGQEVILRCVPISNHLYFYWYRQILGQKVEFLVSFYNNEISEKSEIFDDQFSVERPDGSNFTLKIRSTKLEDSAMYFCASSREIQGLSGNTIYFGEGSWLTVV.

The chain is built from TRBV7-6 and TRBJ2-7; 8 bases fit TRBD1. CDR3 length equals 15 residues. CDR1 SGHVS and CDR2 FNYEAQ come from the germline V gene. The trim removed 2 bases at V and 0 bases at J, leaving 3 bases unmatched. CDR3 residues: CASSLLQGASYEQYF. In DNA, the CDR3 is TGTGCCAGCAGCTTATTGCAGGGGGCCTCCTACGAGCAGTACTTC.

This clone was observed once. V gene TRBV5-6 combines with J gene TRBJ1-2; the D gene is possibly TRBD1 (5 bases). In germline, CDR1 is SGHDT, CDR2 YYEEEE. Trimming took off 4 bases at V and 0 bases at J, with 16 bases between the two ends. This CDR3 has 16 amino acids. The CDR3 protein is CASSPDTGSANYGYTF. As DNA, the CDR3 is TGTGCCAGCAGCCCTGATACAGGTTCCGCTAACTATGGCTACACCTTC.

The CDR3 bases are TGTGCCTGGAGTGGGTCAGGGGGCTGGGAAAAACTGTTTTTT. This encodes CAWSGSGGWEKLFF. The chain combines TRBV30 with TRBJ1-4, with 8 bases lining up with TRBD1. The CDR3 length is 14 residues. V lost 1 base, J lost 8 bases, and 6 bases stayed unmatched. Per germline, CDR1 GTSNPN and CDR2 SVGIG (reference sequence).

The V call is TRBV19, the J call TRBJ1-5; no clear D gene. V was shortened by 5 bases and J by 0 bases, with 8 bases between the two germline ends. There are 14 residues in the CDR3. The germline CDR1 and CDR2 sequences are LNHDA and SQIVND (reference sequence). CDR3 DNA sequence: TGTGCCAGTAGTCCCATCAATAGCAATCAGCCCCAGCATTTT. It specifies CASSPINSNQPQHF.

V gene TRBV5-4 combines with J gene TRBJ1-2; 7 nucleotides line up with TRBD1. The trim removed 0 bases at V and 8 bases at J, leaving 4 bases unmatched. The CDR3 is made up of 13 amino acids. From germline, CDR1 is SGHNT and CDR2 YYREEE (reference sequence). CDR3 protein: CASSLGRGDGYTF. In nucleotides, the CDR3 is TGTGCCAGCAGCTTGGGCAGGGGGGACGGCTACACCTTC.

The CDR3 DNA reads TGTGCCATCAGTCCCGGGACTAGCGGAGCCGGGCCCTACAATGAGCAGTTCTTC. Amino acids: CAISPGTSGAGPYNEQFF. This chain joins TRBV10-3 and TRBJ2-1; TRBD2 matches 11 bases. Trimming removed 5 bases from V and 2 bases from J; junction bases left unmatched: 11. The germline CDR1 and CDR2 sequences are ENHRY and SYGVKD. The CDR3 extends over 18 amino acids.